Only a few counts were recorded for the clone carrying this T cell receptor beta chain. Its specificity is not known. This record comes from a study of T and B cells in COVID-19 patients. Across the study: Comorbidities linked to unfavorable COVID-19 outcome were present in about 90% of the 20 active-infection patients.

Study-level results: Patients with COVID-19 reportedly showed strongly skewed T cell receptor beta variable and joining gene usage. At recovery TRB diversity and richness exceeded healthy donors, after highly clonal active COVID-19 repertoires. CD4+, regulatory T cell, CD8+ and sorted SARS-CoV-2-responsive or tetramer+ T cells were not yet sequenced.

From blood, about 240-500 ng of genomic DNA served as TRB template. This CDR3 is 13 amino acids long. The V end lost 0 bases, the J end lost 8 bases, and 5 bases lay between the germline ends. CDR1 and CDR2 (germline): ENHRY, SYGVKD. BIOMED2 TRB-A/B primer pools were used in multiplex TRB PCR. TCRdb ran MiXCR on the multiplex PCR reads and lists one entry per CDR3 protein. The sample gives around 12,000 distinct CDR3 sequences, roughly 31% of which show up once; 13% to 15% is in the top ten. This sequence joins TRBV10-3 and TRBJ1-6; D unresolved. Sequencing was performed on blood. The source of this sequence is a human donor with active COVID-19. In DNA, the CDR3 is TGTGCCATCAGTGAGTCGCAGGATTCACCCCTCCACTTT. The encoded protein is CAISESQDSPLHF.